What follows are 2 T cell receptor beta chains derived from one specimen sequenced in a study of PD-1 blockade in classical Hodgkin lymphoma. Relapses following autologous stem cell transplantation were seen in all patients, with brentuximab vedotin exposure varying. By magnetic negative selection, CD4+ T cells were purified from thawed PBMCs. The assay was immunoSEQ multiplex PCR, and TCRdb's table has in-frame clones only and misses some. The sample has some 8,900 clones, more than 65% seen once. Sequences were derived from CD4+ T cells from blood, sampled at baseline. The receptors stem from a human donor with classical Hodgkin lymphoma.

The sample holds one count of this clone. This CDR3 is CASSYSSQNYEQYF. The CDR3 coding sequence is TGTGCCAGCAGTTATTCGAGCCAGAACTACGAGCAGTACTTC. The chain has TRBV6-5 and TRBJ2-7; D gene uncertain. Trimming removed 3 bases at V and 3 bases at J, with 12 bases between. The CDR3 is made up of 14 amino acids. CDR1 and CDR2 from the germline V gene are MNHEY and SVGAGI.

This chain connects TRBV7-6 to TRBJ2-7; TRBD1 matches 7 bases. The CDR3 spans 13 residues. Losses at the gene ends were 5 bases for V and 4 bases for J; bases not matched to a gene: 5. Germline V lookup: CDR1 SGHVS, CDR2 FNYEAQ. This CDR3 reads CASSRGQEYEQYF. CDR3 sequence (DNA): TGTGCCAGCAGCCGAGGACAGGAGTACGAGCAGTACTTC.